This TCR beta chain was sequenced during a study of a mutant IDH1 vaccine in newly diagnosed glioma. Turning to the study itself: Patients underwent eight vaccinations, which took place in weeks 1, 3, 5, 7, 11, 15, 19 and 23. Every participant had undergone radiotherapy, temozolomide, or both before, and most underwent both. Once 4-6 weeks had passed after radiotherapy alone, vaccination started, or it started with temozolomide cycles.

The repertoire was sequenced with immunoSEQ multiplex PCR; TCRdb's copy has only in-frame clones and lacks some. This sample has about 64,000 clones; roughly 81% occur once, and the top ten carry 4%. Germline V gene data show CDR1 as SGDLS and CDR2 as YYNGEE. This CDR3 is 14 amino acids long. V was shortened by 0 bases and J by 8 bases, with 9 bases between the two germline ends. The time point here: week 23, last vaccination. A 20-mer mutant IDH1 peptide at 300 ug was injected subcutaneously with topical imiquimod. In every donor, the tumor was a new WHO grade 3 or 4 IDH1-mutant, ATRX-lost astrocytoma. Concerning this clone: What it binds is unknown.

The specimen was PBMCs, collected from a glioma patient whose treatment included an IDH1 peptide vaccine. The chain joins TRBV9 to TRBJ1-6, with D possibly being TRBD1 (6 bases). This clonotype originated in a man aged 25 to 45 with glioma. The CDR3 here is CASSVGTAYSPLHF. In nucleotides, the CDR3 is TGTGCCAGCAGCGTAGGGACAGCATATTCACCCCTCCACTTT.